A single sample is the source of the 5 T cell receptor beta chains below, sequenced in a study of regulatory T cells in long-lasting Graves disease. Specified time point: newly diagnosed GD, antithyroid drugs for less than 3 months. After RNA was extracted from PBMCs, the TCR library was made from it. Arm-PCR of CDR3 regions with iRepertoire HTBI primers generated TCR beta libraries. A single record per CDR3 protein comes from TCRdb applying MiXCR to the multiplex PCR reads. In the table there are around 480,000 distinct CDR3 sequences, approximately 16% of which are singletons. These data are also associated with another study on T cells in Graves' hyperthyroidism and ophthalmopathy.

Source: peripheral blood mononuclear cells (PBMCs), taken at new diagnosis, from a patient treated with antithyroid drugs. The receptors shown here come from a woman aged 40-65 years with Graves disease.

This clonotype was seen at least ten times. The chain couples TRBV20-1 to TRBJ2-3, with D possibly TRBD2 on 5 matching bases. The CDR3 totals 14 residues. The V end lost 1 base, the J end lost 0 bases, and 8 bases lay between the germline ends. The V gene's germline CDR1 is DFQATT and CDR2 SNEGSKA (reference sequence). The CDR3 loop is CSARAGKSTDTQYF. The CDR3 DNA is TGCAGTGCTAGAGCCGGGAAAAGCACAGATACGCAGTATTTT.

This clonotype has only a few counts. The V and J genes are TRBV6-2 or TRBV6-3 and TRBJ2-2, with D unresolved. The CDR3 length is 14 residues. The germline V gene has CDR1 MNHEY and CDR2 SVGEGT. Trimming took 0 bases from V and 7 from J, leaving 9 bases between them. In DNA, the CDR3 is TGTGCCAGCAGTTACTCCCAGATCCGCGGGGAGCTGTTTTTT. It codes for CASSYSQIRGELFF.

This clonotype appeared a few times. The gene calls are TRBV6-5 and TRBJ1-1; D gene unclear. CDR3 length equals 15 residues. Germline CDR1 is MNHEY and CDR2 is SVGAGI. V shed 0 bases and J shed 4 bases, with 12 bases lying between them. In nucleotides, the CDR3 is TGTGCCAGCAGTTACTCGACCGGGGTGAGCACTGAAGCTTTCTTT. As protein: CASSYSTGVSTEAFF.

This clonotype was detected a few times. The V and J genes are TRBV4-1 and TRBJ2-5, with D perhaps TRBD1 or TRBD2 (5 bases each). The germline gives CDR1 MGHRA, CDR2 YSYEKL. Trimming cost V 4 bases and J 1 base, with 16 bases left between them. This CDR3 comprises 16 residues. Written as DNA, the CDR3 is TGCGCCAGCAGCCCCCTACCCCCGGGGACCCAAGAGACCCAGTACTTC. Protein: CASSPLPPGTQETQYF.

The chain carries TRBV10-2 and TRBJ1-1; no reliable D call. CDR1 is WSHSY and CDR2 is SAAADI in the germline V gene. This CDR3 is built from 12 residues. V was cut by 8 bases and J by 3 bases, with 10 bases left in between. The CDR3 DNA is TGCGCCAGCGGTGGAGATTACACTGAAGCTTTCTTT. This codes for CASGGDYTEAFF.